This is a list of T cell receptor beta chains from one sample in a study of cytomegalovirus exposure and HLA in healthy donors. The data were produced by immunoSEQ multiplex PCR, yet TCRdb's version contains in-frame clones alone and is incomplete. Among some 190,000 clones listed, about 83% were seen once. The sequenced material came from PBMCs. These receptors originate from a woman under 30 in good health and CMV-seronegative. Each CDR3 is given with its conserved first and last residue. The D gene is left open where the match is weak. Part of the rows lack a size; the others show once, few, many or a class for expanded clones.

J gene: TRBJ2-4; V gene: TRBV5-1; CDR3 length: 18; clone size: .; D gene: .; CDR3 protein: CASSLGSATGLRKNIQYF; CDR3 DNA: TGCGCCAGCAGCTTGGGGTCTGCTACGGGTCTGCGCAAAAACATTCAGTACTTC
J gene: TRBJ2-7; V gene: TRBV5-4; CDR3 length: 13; clone size: .; D gene: .; CDR3 protein: CASRSGKTYEQYF; CDR3 DNA: TGTGCCAGCAGGTCCGGGAAGACCTACGAGCAGTACTTC
J gene: TRBJ2-3; V gene: TRBV15; CDR3 length: 10; clone size: .; D gene: TRBD1; CDR3 protein: CATSRDSQYF; CDR3 DNA: TGTGCCACCTCCCGGGACAGCCAGTATTTT
J gene: TRBJ2-1; V gene: TRBV7-3; CDR3 length: 15; clone size: .; D gene: TRBD1; CDR3 protein: CASSRTGGGNNEQFF; CDR3 DNA: TGTGCCAGCAGCAGGACAGGGGGCGGGAACAATGAGCAGTTCTTC
J gene: TRBJ2-7; V gene: TRBV5-1; CDR3 length: 16; clone size: .; D gene: TRBD2; CDR3 protein: CASSSGVSREVYEQYF; CDR3 DNA: TGCGCCAGCAGCTCGGGGGTTTCGCGGGAGGTCTACGAGCAGTACTTC
J gene: TRBJ2-7; V gene: TRBV19; CDR3 length: 13; clone size: few; D gene: TRBD1; CDR3 protein: CASSSGTGYEQYF; CDR3 DNA: TGTGCCAGTAGCTCGGGGACAGGCTACGAGCAGTACTTC
J gene: TRBJ1-1; V gene: TRBV2; CDR3 length: 13; clone size: .; D gene: .; CDR3 protein: CASKGSPNTEAFF; CDR3 DNA: TGTGCCAGCAAAGGGAGTCCGAACACTGAAGCTTTCTTT
J gene: TRBJ1-5; V gene: TRBV21-1; CDR3 length: 19; clone size: once; D gene: .; CDR3 protein: CASSKPGTGGPRGNQPQHF; CDR3 DNA: TGTGCCAGCAGCAAACCCGGGACAGGGGGCCCACGAGGGAATCAGCCCCAGCATTTT
J gene: TRBJ2-1; V gene: TRBV5-5; CDR3 length: 13; clone size: .; D gene: .; CDR3 protein: CASSPDRFFEQFF; CDR3 DNA: TGTGCCAGCAGCCCCGACAGGTTCTTTGAGCAGTTCTTC
J gene: TRBJ2-2; V gene: TRBV5-1; CDR3 length: 15; clone size: .; D gene: .; CDR3 protein: CASSLVQGGTGELFF; CDR3 DNA: TGCGCCAGCAGCTTGGTACAGGGTGGGACCGGGGAGCTGTTTTTT
J gene: TRBJ2-5; V gene: TRBV7-3; CDR3 length: 15; clone size: .; D gene: TRBD1; CDR3 protein: CASSLGDRDQETQYF; CDR3 DNA: TGTGCCAGCAGCTTAGGGGACAGAGACCAAGAGACCCAGTACTTC
J gene: TRBJ2-5; V gene: TRBV7-8; CDR3 length: 15; clone size: once; D gene: TRBD2; CDR3 protein: CASSPARGARETQYF; CDR3 DNA: TGTGCCAGCAGCCCGGCGCGGGGGGCGAGGGAGACCCAGTACTTC
J gene: TRBJ2-1; V gene: TRBV7-3; CDR3 length: 15; clone size: .; D gene: .; CDR3 protein: CASSLTSSLMDEQFF; CDR3 DNA: TGTGCCAGCAGCTTAACCTCCAGTCTGATGGATGAGCAGTTCTTC
J gene: TRBJ2-1; V gene: TRBV5-1; CDR3 length: 15; clone size: once; D gene: .; CDR3 protein: CASSLRGTEKSEQFF; CDR3 DNA: TGCGCCAGTTCCCTGCGGGGCACAGAGAAGAGTGAGCAGTTCTTC
J gene: TRBJ2-7; V gene: TRBV15; CDR3 length: 14; clone size: .; D gene: .; CDR3 protein: CATSVPGFYYEQYF; CDR3 DNA: TGTGCCACCAGCGTCCCGGGGTTTTACTACGAGCAGTACTTC
J gene: TRBJ1-1; V gene: TRBV25-1; CDR3 length: 11; clone size: few; D gene: .; CDR3 protein: CASSKNTEAFF; CDR3 DNA: TGTGCCAGCAGCAAGAACACTGAAGCTTTCTTT
J gene: TRBJ2-2; V gene: TRBV7-8; CDR3 length: 18; clone size: .; D gene: TRBD1; CDR3 protein: CASSLRGWQGARTGELFF; CDR3 DNA: TGTGCCAGCAGCTTACGTGGGTGGCAGGGGGCGCGCACCGGGGAGCTGTTTTTT
J gene: TRBJ1-1; V gene: TRBV19; CDR3 length: 14; clone size: once; D gene: TRBD1; CDR3 protein: CASRGTGMNTEAFF; CDR3 DNA: TGTGCCAGTAGGGGGACAGGGATGAACACTGAAGCTTTCTTT
J gene: TRBJ1-3; V gene: TRBV19; CDR3 length: 16; clone size: .; D gene: TRBD1; CDR3 protein: CASRVGTGNSGNTIYF; CDR3 DNA: TGTGCCAGTAGAGTCGGGACAGGGAACTCTGGAAACACCATATATTTT
J gene: TRBJ1-5; V gene: TRBV28; CDR3 length: 17; clone size: .; D gene: TRBD1; CDR3 protein: CASRKGDRGKQNQPQHF; CDR3 DNA: TGTGCCAGCAGAAAGGGGGACAGGGGGAAACAGAATCAGCCCCAGCATTTT
J gene: TRBJ1-5; V gene: TRBV23-1; CDR3 length: 15; clone size: .; D gene: TRBD1; CDR3 protein: CASRRTGNSNQPQHF; CDR3 DNA: TGCGCCAGCAGAAGGACAGGGAATAGCAATCAGCCCCAGCATTTT
J gene: TRBJ1-2; V gene: TRBV2; CDR3 length: 14; clone size: .; D gene: .; CDR3 protein: CASSEGRGDYGYTF; CDR3 DNA: TGTGCCAGCAGTGAAGGGAGGGGCGACTATGGCTACACCTTC
J gene: TRBJ1-5; V gene: TRBV9; CDR3 length: 15; clone size: few; D gene: TRBD1; CDR3 protein: CASSVAGGGNQPQHF; CDR3 DNA: TGTGCCAGCAGCGTAGCAGGGGGCGGAAATCAGCCCCAGCATTTT
J gene: TRBJ1-1; V gene: TRBV11-2; CDR3 length: 15; clone size: .; D gene: .; CDR3 protein: CASSKRGDVNTEAFF; CDR3 DNA: TGTGCCAGCAGTAAGCGGGGGGATGTGAACACTGAAGCTTTCTTT
J gene: TRBJ2-2; V gene: TRBV6-1; CDR3 length: 14; clone size: .; D gene: TRBD1; CDR3 protein: CASSEDRGSGELFF; CDR3 DNA: TGTGCCAGCAGTGAAGACAGGGGATCCGGGGAGCTGTTTTTT
J gene: TRBJ1-1; V gene: TRBV2; CDR3 length: 15; clone size: .; D gene: TRBD1; CDR3 protein: CASISRAGGVTEAFF; CDR3 DNA: TGTGCCAGCATAAGTCGGGCAGGGGGCGTGACTGAAGCTTTCTTT
J gene: TRBJ1-2; V gene: TRBV5-1; CDR3 length: 15; clone size: .; D gene: .; CDR3 protein: CASSPDGGGGYGYTF; CDR3 DNA: TGCGCCAGCAGCCCGGACGGGGGGGGCGGCTATGGCTACACCTTC
J gene: TRBJ2-6; V gene: TRBV28; CDR3 length: 16; clone size: .; D gene: .; CDR3 protein: CASSLPGPGGANVLTF; CDR3 DNA: TGTGCCAGCAGTTTACCAGGCCCAGGGGGGGCCAACGTCCTGACTTTC
J gene: TRBJ2-1; V gene: TRBV6-5; CDR3 length: 15; clone size: .; D gene: .; CDR3 protein: CASTLGGAGPNEQFF; CDR3 DNA: TGTGCCAGCACCCTCGGCGGCGCGGGGCCGAATGAGCAGTTCTTC
J gene: TRBJ2-7; V gene: TRBV11-3; CDR3 length: 13; clone size: .; D gene: .; CDR3 protein: CASSSRSGREQYF; CDR3 DNA: TGTGCCAGCAGCTCCCGGTCAGGGCGGGAGCAGTACTTC
J gene: TRBJ1-1; V gene: TRBV20-1; CDR3 length: 11; clone size: few; D gene: .; CDR3 protein: CSARAHQEAFF; CDR3 DNA: TGCAGTGCTAGAGCACACCAAGAAGCTTTCTTT
J gene: TRBJ2-7; V gene: TRBV13; CDR3 length: 18; clone size: .; D gene: .; CDR3 protein: CASSSTGETTDILGEQYF; CDR3 DNA: TGTGCCAGCAGCTCCACCGGGGAGACAACCGATATCCTAGGCGAGCAGTACTTC
J gene: TRBJ1-4; V gene: TRBV6-1; CDR3 length: 15; clone size: .; D gene: TRBD1; CDR3 protein: CASSTRTGTNEKLFF; CDR3 DNA: TGTGCCAGCAGTACCAGGACAGGGACTAATGAAAAACTGTTTTTT
J gene: TRBJ1-5; V gene: TRBV4-1; CDR3 length: 16; clone size: .; D gene: .; CDR3 protein: CASSPGGGYSNQPQHF; CDR3 DNA: TGCGCCAGCAGCCCGGGGGGGGGTTATAGCAATCAGCCCCAGCATTTT
J gene: TRBJ1-2; V gene: TRBV25-1; CDR3 length: 13; clone size: .; D gene: .; CDR3 protein: CASSGSGNYGYTF; CDR3 DNA: TGTGCCAGCAGTGGGTCAGGGAACTATGGCTACACCTTC
J gene: TRBJ2-7; V gene: TRBV10-3; CDR3 length: 13; clone size: once; D gene: TRBD2; CDR3 protein: CAIRAGGGNEQYF; CDR3 DNA: TGTGCCATCAGAGCGGGAGGAGGTAACGAGCAGTACTTC
J gene: TRBJ2-7; V gene: TRBV5-1; CDR3 length: 15; clone size: .; D gene: .; CDR3 protein: CASSFPSSTDYEQYF; CDR3 DNA: TGCGCCAGCAGCTTTCCCTCGTCGACTGACTACGAGCAGTACTTC
J gene: TRBJ2-7; V gene: TRBV10-2; CDR3 length: 12; clone size: once; D gene: .; CDR3 protein: CASSVDSYEQYF; CDR3 DNA: TGCGCCAGCAGTGTTGACAGTTACGAGCAGTACTTC
J gene: TRBJ1-1; V gene: TRBV7-2; CDR3 length: 12; clone size: .; D gene: .; CDR3 protein: CASRPGYTEAFF; CDR3 DNA: TGTGCCAGCAGGCCGGGGTACACTGAAGCTTTCTTT
J gene: TRBJ1-2; V gene: TRBV14; CDR3 length: 14; clone size: .; D gene: .; CDR3 protein: CASSFGGPYYGYTF; CDR3 DNA: TGTGCCAGCAGCTTTGGTGGGCCCTACTATGGCTACACCTTC
J gene: TRBJ1-2; V gene: TRBV5-4; CDR3 length: 12; clone size: .; D gene: .; CDR3 protein: CASSPRAGGYTF; CDR3 DNA: TGTGCCAGCAGCCCGAGGGCGGGTGGCTACACCTTC
J gene: TRBJ2-3; V gene: TRBV13; CDR3 length: 16; clone size: .; D gene: .; CDR3 protein: CASTYQGRDLINTQYF; CDR3 DNA: TGTGCCAGCACCTATCAAGGGCGGGACCTAATAAATACGCAGTATTTT
J gene: TRBJ2-3; V gene: TRBV9; CDR3 length: 14; clone size: .; D gene: TRBD2; CDR3 protein: CASSAGGGPDTQYF; CDR3 DNA: TGTGCCAGCAGCGCGGGGGGTGGCCCAGATACGCAGTATTTT
J gene: TRBJ2-1; V gene: TRBV6-4; CDR3 length: 16; clone size: .; D gene: TRBD2; CDR3 protein: CASSELAGEGRKEQFF; CDR3 DNA: TGTGCCAGCAGTGAACTAGCGGGAGAAGGGAGAAAAGAGCAGTTCTTC
J gene: TRBJ2-5; V gene: TRBV11-1; CDR3 length: 15; clone size: .; D gene: TRBD2; CDR3 protein: CASSLVGDYRETQYF; CDR3 DNA: TGTGCCAGCAGCTTAGTAGGGGACTACCGAGAGACCCAGTACTTC
J gene: TRBJ1-2; V gene: TRBV7-9; CDR3 length: 16; clone size: .; D gene: TRBD1; CDR3 protein: CASSLPTGQGHYGYTF; CDR3 DNA: TGTGCCAGCAGCTTACCGACGGGACAGGGGCACTATGGCTACACCTTC
J gene: TRBJ1-3; V gene: TRBV7-9; CDR3 length: 16; clone size: .; D gene: .; CDR3 protein: CASSKGGVLSGNTIYF; CDR3 DNA: TGTGCCAGCAGCAAAGGGGGGGTACTCTCTGGAAACACCATATATTTT
J gene: TRBJ1-2; V gene: TRBV7-2; CDR3 length: 13; clone size: .; D gene: .; CDR3 protein: CASSFLQGPGYTF; CDR3 DNA: TGTGCCAGCAGCTTTTTGCAGGGGCCTGGCTACACCTTC
J gene: TRBJ1-5; V gene: TRBV19; CDR3 length: 15; clone size: few; D gene: TRBD1; CDR3 protein: CASRVTGTGKRAQHF; CDR3 DNA: TGTGCCAGTAGAGTAACCGGGACAGGGAAACGGGCCCAGCATTTT